The clone carrying this T cell receptor beta chain was detected only a few times. The sample comes from a study of early T cells in non-severe SARS-CoV-2 infection. Study summary: The sequenced material was bulk RNA from unsorted whole blood, and its chains were unpaired.

TCRdb analysed the 5' RACE reads with MiXCR anew, one entry per CDR3 protein. The table has just under 45,000 distinct CDR3 sequences, 11% seen once. The TCR comes from an adult who was a healthcare worker with PCR-confirmed SARS-CoV-2 infection or an uninfected control (not recorded which). Sample: whole blood.

The CDR3 DNA follows: TGCAGCGTTGCACCGAGGACGGGGAACACTGAAGCTTTCTTT. Its translation is CSVAPRTGNTEAFF. The V and J genes are TRBV29-1 and TRBJ1-1; D not resolved. V was trimmed by 4 bases and J by 1 base, leaving 13 bases between them. This CDR3 spans 14 amino acids. Germline V gene lookup returns CDR1 SQVTM and CDR2 ANQGSEA.